This T cell receptor (beta chain) appears in the sequencing data of a study of cytomegalovirus exposure and HLA in healthy donors. Across the whole study: About 85 million unique TCRs from HLA-typed donors were held in an early release of data. The study's findings and limits: Reported performance of the classifier showed diagnosis of cytomegalovirus status with high specificity and sensitivity.

Remarks on this clone: The antigen is unknown.

PCR involved 60 Vbeta and 13 Jbeta primers. The protocol was immunoSEQ multiplex PCR, while the TCRdb copy is restricted to in-frame clones and leaves out a portion. This sample carries approximately 150,000 clones, roughly 88% of them seen once, and the ten largest clones take about 0.51%. The V segment lost 4 bases and the J segment 0 bases; nucleotides outside the gene matches: 14. Germline assignment: CDR1 SQVTM and CDR2 ANQGSEA. The CDR3 spans 19 residues. The chain has TRBV29-1 and TRBJ2-1, with 11 bases matching TRBD1. This TCR came from a woman between 40 and 50 years old in good health and CMV-seronegative. Material for sequencing was PBMCs. The CDR3: CSVVGRTGGVLSSYNEQFF. The CDR3 DNA follows: TGCAGCGTTGTGGGCCGGACAGGGGGCGTTCTAAGCTCCTACAATGAGCAGTTCTTC.